This is a list of T cell receptor beta chains from one sample in a study of blood T cells in healthy people across ages. MiXCR, run by TCRdb on the 5' RACE reads, gives a single entry per CDR3 protein. The sample has about 1,500,000 distinct CDR3 sequences; roughly 27% are singletons. The specimen sequenced was blood. The receptors derive from a woman in her 30s in good health. The CDR3 runs from the conserved cysteine through the conserved F or W. Fields, in order: V gene, J gene, CDR3 protein.

TRBV19	TRBJ2-1	CASSIGLTSGRAGGNEQFF
TRBV5-1	TRBJ2-7	CASSSATGGFDEQYF
TRBV14	TRBJ2-5	CASSQALFRGGETQYF
TRBV7-6	TRBJ2-7	CASSLASGSEQYF
TRBV20-1	TRBJ2-3	CSAAFTGAAFKQYF
TRBV4-3	TRBJ2-7	CASSQVQGPYEQYF
TRBV20-1	-	CSAPGTGDTYEQYF
TRBV3-1	TRBJ1-2	CASSQDPQGYGYTF
TRBV4-3	TRBJ2-5	CASSQDVRISETQYF
TRBV20-1	TRBJ1-2	CSVIPQGGFYGYTF
TRBV5-1	TRBJ2-1	CASSWGQFGEQFF
TRBV10-3	TRBJ2-7	CATNPGQGIYEQYF
TRBV7-2	TRBJ2-7	CASSSGLVYEQYF
TRBV18	TRBJ2-3	CASSPSGTSGLRDTQYF
TRBV6-2/TRBV6-3	TRBJ2-3	CASSYSARTGTQYF
TRBV12-3/TRBV12-4	TRBJ2-1	CASSPLAGAYNEQFF
TRBV4-2	TRBJ2-7	CASSLAWGRADEQYF
TRBV15	TRBJ1-2	CATTDSSNYGYTF
TRBV27	TRBJ1-5	CASSLRYPDPSGPQHF
TRBV10-3	TRBJ2-7	CAISDSGTANSYEQYF
TRBV2	TRBJ2-7	CAGNGDRGVYEQYF
TRBV14	TRBJ2-5	CASSQVPSGPNQETQYF
TRBV6-2/TRBV6-3	TRBJ2-5	CASSYSGGKTQYF
TRBV5-1	TRBJ2-7	CASLPGSGHSYEQYF
TRBV5-1	TRBJ2-3	CASSWDSGADTQYF
TRBV18	TRBJ1-2	CASSQGSKYGYTF
TRBV4-1	TRBJ2-7	CASSQERGGPPYEQYF
TRBV25-1	TRBJ2-5	CASSSLGAGKETQYF